This is a list of T cell receptor beta chains from one sample in a study of cytomegalovirus exposure and HLA in healthy donors. The method was immunoSEQ multiplex PCR; TCRdb's version includes in-frame clones alone and lacks a portion of them. Here the sample spans 130,000 or so clones, about 76% being singletons. The sample consisted of PBMCs. The receptors come from a man in his forties or fifties in good health and CMV-seropositive. The CDR3 runs from the conserved cysteine through the conserved F or W. A D gene is named only where the DNA matches it firmly. Only some rows state a clone size, as once, few, many or a class for expanded clones.

v_gene	abundance	d_gene	j_gene	CDR3nt	CDR3aa
TRBV13	NA	NA	TRBJ1-1	TGTGCCAGCAGCCCCCTAGAGAACACTGAAGCTTTCTTT	CASSPLENTEAFF
TRBV5-6	NA	NA	TRBJ1-5	TGTGCCAGCAGCTTGCTGGGGGGAGGGGGAGGTCATCAGCCCCAGCATTTT	CASSLLGGGGGHQPQHF
TRBV5-1	few	TRBD2	TRBJ2-3	TGCGCCAGCGGGATCTGGGCTAGCGGGAATACGCAGTATTTT	CASGIWASGNTQYF
TRBV28	NA	TRBD1	TRBJ1-2	TGTGCCAGCACCACCGGAGGACAGGGGGCAGGGTATGGCTACACCTTC	CASTTGGQGAGYGYTF
TRBV27	NA	NA	TRBJ1-6	TGTGCCAGCAGTTTATCGTTAGGAGGGCCTCCTAGTTCACCCCTCCACTTT	CASSLSLGGPPSSPLHF
TRBV14	NA	NA	TRBJ2-7	TGTGCCAGCAGCCAACGGGTTATGCACGAGCAGTACTTC	CASSQRVMHEQYF
TRBV13	NA	TRBD2	TRBJ2-5	TGTGCCAGCAGCTTAGGCGTCGGAGCGGGAGTCCTCCAAGAGACCCAGTACTTC	CASSLGVGAGVLQETQYF
TRBV2	NA	TRBD1	TRBJ2-7	TGTGCCATCCGGGGGACAGGACCCTACGAGCAGTACTTC	CAIRGTGPYEQYF
TRBV27	NA	NA	TRBJ2-5	TGTGCCAGCAGTGGGGGCCCGGGGCAAGAGACCCAGTACTTC	CASSGGPGQETQYF
TRBV2	NA	TRBD2	TRBJ2-1	TGTGCCAGCAGCCTAAACCGGCTAGCGGGGGACCGAGGGCAGTTCTTC	CASSLNRLAGDRGQFF
TRBV2	NA	TRBD1	TRBJ1-1	TGTGCCAGCAGACAGGGGTTGGGCACTGAAGCTTTCTTT	CASRQGLGTEAFF
TRBV28	NA	NA	TRBJ1-4	TGTGCCAGCAGTTCCCCCCACAAAGAACCTAATGAAAAACTGTTTTTT	CASSSPHKEPNEKLFF
TRBV11-1	once	NA	TRBJ2-1	TGTGCCAGCAGCTTGCGGGAACGCGATGAGCAGTTCTTC	CASSLRERDEQFF
TRBV5-6	NA	NA	TRBJ2-1	TGTGCCAGCAGCTTGGAGAGTAGTAGTGGGCAGTTCTTC	CASSLESSSGQFF
TRBV5-4	NA	NA	TRBJ1-1	TGTGCCAGCAGCCCCGGGAAAGGGCACGGCACTGAAGCTTTCTTT	CASSPGKGHGTEAFF
TRBV28	NA	NA	TRBJ2-5	TGTGCCAGCAGTTTAATATTTACTTTAGATGTGAGTCAAGAGACCCAGTACTTC	CASSLIFTLDVSQETQYF
TRBV28	NA	NA	TRBJ1-3	TGTGCCAGCAGTACAACCCGCTCTGGAAACACCATATATTTT	CASSTTRSGNTIYF
TRBV7-2	NA	TRBD1	TRBJ2-1	TGTGCCAGCAGCTTAGGACAGGGGGCTTTTAATGAGCAGTTCTTC	CASSLGQGAFNEQFF
TRBV5-6	NA	TRBD2	TRBJ2-5	TGTGCCAGCAGCTCGGGACTAGCGGGGGGGGAGACCCAGTACTTC	CASSSGLAGGETQYF
TRBV5-1	NA	NA	TRBJ2-2	TGCGCCAGCAGCTTAAGACACGCGAACACCGGGGAGCTGTTTTTT	CASSLRHANTGELFF
TRBV2	once	TRBD1	TRBJ1-2	TGTGCCAGCAGCCACAGGGGGCGAGAATCCCTTAACTATGGCTACACCTTC	CASSHRGRESLNYGYTF
TRBV5-1	NA	NA	TRBJ1-2	TGCGCCAGCAGCTTGACAGCTAACTATGGCTACACCTTC	CASSLTANYGYTF
TRBV6-1	NA	TRBD1	TRBJ2-7	TGTGCCAGCACCCGGGACAGGGGGCTTTACGAGCAGTACTTC	CASTRDRGLYEQYF
TRBV7-8	NA	NA	TRBJ1-2	TGTGCCAGCAGCTTAGCCTCTTGGGGCCGAGCTAACTATGGCTACACCTTC	CASSLASWGRANYGYTF
TRBV19	NA	NA	TRBJ2-7	TGTGCCAGCAGTAGGTCTAGCGACGGCAACGAGCAGTACTTC	CASSRSSDGNEQYF
TRBV27	NA	NA	TRBJ1-2	TGTGCCAGCAGTTTATGGGAGGGAGGAGGGACTCAAGGCTACACCTTC	CASSLWEGGGTQGYTF
TRBV6-1	NA	NA	TRBJ1-2	TGTGCCAGCAGAGCGGGGCCTACAAACTATGGCTACACCTTC	CASRAGPTNYGYTF
TRBV6-5	NA	TRBD1	TRBJ1-2	TGTGCCAGCAGTCGTCTCCCGGGACAGTTCGGCTACACCTTC	CASSRLPGQFGYTF
TRBV6-5	once	NA	TRBJ1-1	TGTGCCAGTACCCGATGGGGAGACTACACTGAAGCTTTCTTT	CASTRWGDYTEAFF
TRBV5-6	NA	TRBD2	TRBJ2-3	TGTGCCAGCAGCTTGGTTCTAGCGGGGGGGCCAGATACGCAGTATTTT	CASSLVLAGGPDTQYF
TRBV7-2	NA	TRBD1	TRBJ1-4	TGTGCCAGCAGCTTAGTTCCCAGGGGGCTCGGAAAACTGTTTTTT	CASSLVPRGLGKLFF
TRBV19	few	TRBD1	TRBJ1-4	TGTGCCAGTAGTAGAGCCACAGGGGCGCCAAATGAAAAACTGTTTTTT	CASSRATGAPNEKLFF